A selection of T cell receptor beta chains follows, all from one sample in a study of STAT5B mutations in CD4+ large granular lymphocyte leukemia. Here immunoSEQ multiplex PCR was the method, and the copy in TCRdb shows in-frame clones only, minus some. The data contain over 35,000 clones, roughly 79% of them singletons. The specimen was CD4+ T cells from blood buffy coats. The receptors shown here come from a human donor in good health. Both conserved end residues are part of each CDR3. D genes are given only for firm matches. A row's size may be missing; if present it is once, few, many or a size class.

v_call: TRBV6-6; clone_size: few; d_call: .; j_call: TRBJ2-7; cdr3_nt: TGTGCCAGCAGTCGAACAGGGCACAAGCAGTACTTC; cdr3_aa: CASSRTGHKQYF
v_call: TRBV19; clone_size: .; d_call: TRBD1; j_call: TRBJ1-3; cdr3_nt: TGTGCCAGTGGGACAGGGTCTGCTGGAAACACCATATATTTT; cdr3_aa: CASGTGSAGNTIYF
v_call: TRBV15; clone_size: .; d_call: .; j_call: TRBJ1-4; cdr3_nt: TGTGCCACCAGCATACGACGGGCGGGGGAAAAACTGTTTTTT; cdr3_aa: CATSIRRAGEKLFF
v_call: TRBV19; clone_size: .; d_call: .; j_call: TRBJ2-3; cdr3_nt: TGTGCCAGTAGTTCGGAGCTCTCTAGCACAGATACGCAGTATTTT; cdr3_aa: CASSSELSSTDTQYF
v_call: TRBV5-4; clone_size: few; d_call: .; j_call: TRBJ2-3; cdr3_nt: TGTGCCAGCAGCCAAGCAAAGGGGAAGCGAACAGATACGCAGTATTTT; cdr3_aa: CASSQAKGKRTDTQYF
v_call: TRBV29-1; clone_size: .; d_call: .; j_call: TRBJ2-7; cdr3_nt: TGCAGCGTTGCGGACTACTACGAGCAGTACTTC; cdr3_aa: CSVADYYEQYF
v_call: TRBV27; clone_size: .; d_call: TRBD1; j_call: TRBJ1-2; cdr3_nt: TGTGCCAGCAGTGGGACAGGGACACGTCGCGGCTACACCTTC; cdr3_aa: CASSGTGTRRGYTF
v_call: TRBV19; clone_size: few; d_call: .; j_call: TRBJ1-2; cdr3_nt: TGTGCCAGTAGTCCGACACCATACGGCTACACCTTC; cdr3_aa: CASSPTPYGYTF
v_call: TRBV9; clone_size: .; d_call: .; j_call: TRBJ2-3; cdr3_nt: TGTGCCAGGAAAAGGGACGGACCCCCTCCAGGTACGCAGTATTTT; cdr3_aa: CARKRDGPPPGTQYF
v_call: TRBV6-1; clone_size: .; d_call: .; j_call: TRBJ1-2; cdr3_nt: TGTGCCAGTTCAGGGCGCGGCTACACCTTC; cdr3_aa: CASSGRGYTF
v_call: TRBV10-3; clone_size: .; d_call: TRBD1; j_call: TRBJ1-2; cdr3_nt: TGTGCCAAACGACAGGGGAGGGAGGATGGCTACACCTTC; cdr3_aa: CAKRQGREDGYTF
v_call: TRBV6-5; clone_size: .; d_call: .; j_call: TRBJ2-5; cdr3_nt: TGTGCCAGCAGTTACTCGAAGGTCGCAGAGACCCAGTACTTC; cdr3_aa: CASSYSKVAETQYF
v_call: TRBV7-3; clone_size: few; d_call: TRBD2; j_call: TRBJ2-5; cdr3_nt: TGTGCCAGCAGCCCCAGCGGGAGGGAGACCCAGTACTTC; cdr3_aa: CASSPSGRETQYF
v_call: TRBV7-2; clone_size: .; d_call: .; j_call: TRBJ1-2; cdr3_nt: TGTGCCAGCAGCTTAGAGGGCAGCGTCTACACCTTC; cdr3_aa: CASSLEGSVYTF
v_call: TRBV12-5; clone_size: once; d_call: TRBD2; j_call: TRBJ2-2; cdr3_nt: TGTGCTAGTGGTTGGGGACTAGCGGGAGCCGGGGAGCTGTTTTTT; cdr3_aa: CASGWGLAGAGELFF
v_call: TRBV11-2; clone_size: .; d_call: TRBD1; j_call: TRBJ1-5; cdr3_nt: TGTGCCAGCAGCCAGGGGGGGGCCTGGGGTTCCAATCAGCCCCAGCATTTT; cdr3_aa: CASSQGGAWGSNQPQHF
v_call: TRBV6-5; clone_size: .; d_call: .; j_call: TRBJ1-2; cdr3_nt: TGTGCCAGCAGTTACTCAGCAGATGGCCGTGGCTACACCTTC; cdr3_aa: CASSYSADGRGYTF
v_call: TRBV5-5; clone_size: .; d_call: .; j_call: TRBJ1-5; cdr3_nt: TGTGCCAGCGCGATTGAAGGCAATCAGCCCCAGCATTTT; cdr3_aa: CASAIEGNQPQHF
v_call: TRBV10-1; clone_size: .; d_call: TRBD2; j_call: TRBJ2-1; cdr3_nt: TGCGCCAGCAGGCTAGGACTAGCGGGTTACAATGAGCAGTTCTTC; cdr3_aa: CASRLGLAGYNEQFF
v_call: TRBV29-1; clone_size: .; d_call: TRBD1; j_call: TRBJ2-7; cdr3_nt: TGCAGCGTCGGACAGGGTTTAGGCGAGCAGTACTTC; cdr3_aa: CSVGQGLGEQYF
v_call: TRBV10-1; clone_size: .; d_call: .; j_call: TRBJ2-2; cdr3_nt: TGCGCCAGCAGCCAGAGGGGGACCGGGGAGCTGTTTTTT; cdr3_aa: CASSQRGTGELFF
v_call: TRBV11-3; clone_size: .; d_call: .; j_call: TRBJ1-1; cdr3_nt: TGTGCCAGCAGCTTCGGTATGAGGAACAGGGAGGCTGAAGCTTTCTTT; cdr3_aa: CASSFGMRNREAEAFF
v_call: TRBV28; clone_size: .; d_call: .; j_call: TRBJ1-1; cdr3_nt: TGTGCCAGCAGTTCCCCGGGGGGCCCCTTGAACACTGAAGCTTTCTTT; cdr3_aa: CASSSPGGPLNTEAFF
v_call: TRBV29-1; clone_size: .; d_call: .; j_call: TRBJ2-7; cdr3_nt: TGCAGCGTTGAAAGAGGGTACGAGCAGTACTTC; cdr3_aa: CSVERGYEQYF
v_call: TRBV10-3; clone_size: .; d_call: .; j_call: TRBJ1-2; cdr3_nt: TGTGCCATCACCTCCGGGGGACCCAACTATGGCTACACCTTC; cdr3_aa: CAITSGGPNYGYTF
v_call: TRBV4-1; clone_size: few; d_call: .; j_call: TRBJ2-7; cdr3_nt: TGCGCCAGCAGCTCCGGCTCCGGACGGAACTCCTACGAGCAGTACTTC; cdr3_aa: CASSSGSGRNSYEQYF
v_call: TRBV6-1; clone_size: .; d_call: .; j_call: TRBJ2-1; cdr3_nt: TGTGCCAGCAGGACCCTGGGGGGGGCCAAGGAGCAGTTCTTC; cdr3_aa: CASRTLGGAKEQFF
v_call: TRBV10-3; clone_size: .; d_call: .; j_call: TRBJ2-1; cdr3_nt: TGTGCCATCAGTGAGACTAGCACGAGGTCCTACAATGAGCAGTTCTTC; cdr3_aa: CAISETSTRSYNEQFF
v_call: TRBV6-5; clone_size: .; d_call: TRBD2; j_call: TRBJ2-2; cdr3_nt: TGTGCCAGCAGCCGGGGGGGGCCCGGGGAGCTGTTTTTT; cdr3_aa: CASSRGGPGELFF